This T cell receptor (beta chain) was profiled in a study of shared clonotypes between healthy human individuals. The repertoire was sequenced with immunoSEQ multiplex PCR; TCRdb's copy has only in-frame clones and lacks some. This table holds over a million clones, around 76% found once. Concerning this clone itself: Its antigen is unknown.

Study results and caveats: Against clonotypes common to all four donors, non-shared ones had lower generation probabilities. Deeper or shallower sequencing was expected to change how clonotypes are shared among donors. Compared with memory subsets, naive subsets generally had larger estimated richness.

CDR1 and CDR2 from the germline V gene are SNHLY and FYNNEI. There are 14 residues in the CDR3. The V and J ends lost 7 bases and 2 bases, in that order; junction bases with no gene match: 4. The donors, healthy adults who were HIV-negative, had experienced no recent acute infections or vaccinations. Sequenced input: memory CD4+ T cells sorted from blood. The subset here: CD45RA-negative fraction. The chain carries TRBV2 and TRBJ1-2; 10 nucleotides line up with TRBD1. The source is a man aged 18 to 29 in good health. For the CDR3, the DNA is TGTGCCAGCACACGGACAGGGGGAAACTATGGCTACACCTTC. Its protein is CASTRTGGNYGYTF.